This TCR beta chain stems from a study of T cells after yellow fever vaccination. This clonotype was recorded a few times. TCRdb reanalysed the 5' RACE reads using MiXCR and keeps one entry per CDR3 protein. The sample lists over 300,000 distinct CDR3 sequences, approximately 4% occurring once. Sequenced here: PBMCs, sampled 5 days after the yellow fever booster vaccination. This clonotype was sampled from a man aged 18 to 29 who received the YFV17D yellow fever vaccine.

The CDR3 sequence is CSVEGQPGQGTDTQYF. For the CDR3, the DNA is TGCAGCGTTGAAGGCCAACCGGGACAGGGCACAGATACGCAGTATTTT. The chain is built from TRBV29-1 and TRBJ2-3; TRBD1 agrees at 8 bases. Germline trimming cut 1 base from V and 1 base from J; bases unmatched to any gene: 7. CDR1 SQVTM and CDR2 ANQGSEA come from the germline V gene. This CDR3 comprises 16 residues.